The clone carrying this T cell receptor beta chain was found many times. Noted time point: healthy volunteer bleed at 2 weeks. From whole blood left unfractionated, total RNA was extracted. This entry belongs to a study of human T cells and chemical hapten exposure. A single record per CDR3 protein comes from TCRdb applying MiXCR to the RACE reads. The table shows tens of thousands of distinct CDR3 sequences, with 3.5% to 4.5% occurring only once. Germline V gene data show CDR1 as SGHAT and CDR2 as FQDESV (reference sequence). The CDR3 covers 15 residues. V gave up 5 bases and J gave up 0 bases, with 13 bases separating them.

Sequences were obtained from whole blood. This receptor was identified in a female donor in good health. Some clones in this sample may be carry-over from other donors' samples. The chain couples TRBV11-1 to TRBJ1-1, with D unresolved. CDR3 protein: CASSKLVHLNTEAFF. CDR3 sequence (DNA): TGTGCCAGCAGCAAACTTGTGCACTTGAACACTGAAGCTTTCTTT.